These 20 T cell receptor beta chains share one sample of origin, sequenced in a study of shared T cell receptors in the human thymus. Libraries were prepared by immunoSEQ multiplex PCR; TCRdb keeps only in-frame clonotypes and omits some of them. The sample consists of hundreds of thousands of clones, about 90% of them appearing once. This same sample was also taken into another study, of human thymus T cells.

The material sequenced was thymocytes. The receptors originated from a boy under two years old with a congenital heart defect.

V gene TRBV4-3 combines with J gene TRBJ2-7; TRBD1 aligns across 7 bases. Unmatched junction bases numbered 15, after V lost 3 bases and J lost 4 bases. Germline V gives CDR1 LGHNA, CDR2 YSLEER. The CDR3 extends over 17 amino acids. CDR3 DNA: TGCGCCAGCAGCCAGGTATTCCGCAGGGGACAGCCTTACGAGCAGTACTTC. Translating it yields CASSQVFRRGQPYEQYF.

This clone was recorded once. This rearrangement joins TRBV5-1 to TRBJ2-6; TRBD1 matches 7 bases. Germline V gene lookup returns CDR1 SGHRS and CDR2 YFSETQ. V lost 4 bases and J lost 0; bases outside the gene matches: 13. CDR3 length: 19 amino acids. Here the CDR3 DNA reads TGCGCCAGCAGCCCGAGGACAGGAAGAGCTCTCTCTGGGGCCAACGTCCTGACTTTC. Translating gives CASSPRTGRALSGANVLTF.

The chain uses TRBV14 and TRBJ2-1; tentatively, D is TRBD1 (6 bases). V gave up 1 base and J gave up 14 bases, with 15 bases separating them. Germline lookup yields CDR1 SGHDN and CDR2 FVKESK. The CDR3 sequence is 13 residues long. The CDR3 protein is CASSQGPPGHEFF. CDR3 nucleotides: TGTGCCAGCAGCCAAGGTCCCCCGGGACATGAGTTCTTC.

The chain combines TRBV2 with TRBJ2-2, with 9 positions matching TRBD2. The CDR3 contains 13 residues. Germline assignment: CDR1 SNHLY and CDR2 FYNNEI. With V trimmed by 9 bases and J by 7 bases, 6 bases remained unmatched. The CDR3 coding sequence is TGTGCCAGGGGGGCGGGGGGGGTCGGGGAGCTGTTTTTT. It is translated as CARGAGGVGELFF.

The chain recombines TRBV19 with TRBJ1-5; 7 positions match TRBD1. The J segment lost 0 bases and the V segment lost 7 bases, leaving 6 bases of the junction unmatched. Germline CDR1 is LNHDA and CDR2 is SQIVND (reference sequence). The CDR3 covers 15 residues. The CDR3 loop reads CASTRDSHSNQPQHF. DNA for the CDR3: TGTGCCAGTACCCGGGACAGCCATAGCAATCAGCCCCAGCATTTT.

The gene calls are TRBV4-3 and TRBJ1-2, with TRBD1 identical over 10 bases. Germline CDR1 reads LGHNA; CDR2 reads YSLEER. J was trimmed by 4 bases and V by 4 bases; bases with no gene match: 6. This CDR3 comprises 15 residues. CDR3 sequence reads: CASSPQGQGIYGYTF. CDR3 sequence (DNA): TGCGCCAGCAGCCCACAGGGACAGGGGATCTATGGCTACACCTTC.

The chain employs TRBV4-1 and TRBJ2-7; 7 bases align to TRBD1. Trimming removed 1 base from V and 0 bases from J; junction bases left unmatched: 15. The CDR3 covers 19 residues. Germline V gene lookup returns CDR1 MGHRA and CDR2 YSYEKL. The CDR3 loop reads CASSQVEGGRQGPSYEQYF. DNA for the CDR3: TGCGCCAGCAGCCAAGTGGAAGGGGGTCGACAGGGCCCCTCCTACGAGCAGTACTTC.

The chain is built from TRBV5-1 and TRBJ2-1; TRBD2 matches 11 bases. After removal of 1 base from V and 6 bases from J, the junction contained 6 bases not matched to a gene. The CDR3 length is 16 residues. From germline, CDR1 is SGHRS and CDR2 YFSETQ. CDR3 residues: CASSLYGTSGPNEQFF. The CDR3 bases are TGCGCCAGCAGCTTGTACGGGACTAGCGGACCCAATGAGCAGTTCTTC.

V usage is TRBV9 and J usage is TRBJ2-7; TRBD2 agrees at 8 bases. The CDR3 sequence is 14 residues long. V lost 6 bases to trimming and J lost 2 bases; unmatched junction nucleotides: 7. CDR1 and CDR2 from the germline V gene are SGDLS and YYNGEE. The DNA of the CDR3 is TGTGCCAGCAACCCGGGGGGGGAAACCTACGAGCAGTACTTC. Translating it yields CASNPGGETYEQYF. The entire variable domain, with the rest obtained from reference TRBV9 and TRBJ2-7, is as follows: DSGVTQTPKHLITATGQRVTLRCSPRSGDLSVYWYQQSLDQGLQFLIQYYNGEERAKGNILERFSAQQFPDLHSELNLSSLELGDSALYFCASNPGGETYEQYFGPGTRLTVT.

The chain couples TRBV7-2 to TRBJ1-1, with TRBD1 matching over 7 bases. CDR1 and CDR2 from the germline V gene are SGHTA and FQGNSA. This CDR3 contains 14 residues. Trimming at V came to 5 bases and at J to 2 bases, leaving 5 bases not matched to a gene. The CDR3 is CASSPGTVNTEAFF. CDR3 nucleotides: TGTGCCAGCAGCCCCGGGACAGTTAACACTGAAGCTTTCTTT.

V and J are TRBV6-5 and TRBJ2-7; the D is unclear. V was pared by 6 bases and J by 1 base, with 13 bases between. CDR1 and CDR2 from the germline V gene are MNHEY and SVGAGI. CDR3 length equals 14 residues. This CDR3 is CASRSPPASYEQYF. In DNA form, the CDR3 reads TGTGCCAGCAGATCACCCCCTGCGTCCTACGAGCAGTACTTC.

A single count supports this clone. V and J are TRBV18 and TRBJ1-2; the D gene is possibly TRBD1 (6 bases). V lost 7 bases and J 5 bases, leaving 14 bases between the germline ends. The CDR3 consists of 13 residues. The V gene's germline CDR1 is KGHSH and CDR2 LQKENI. The CDR3 DNA reads as TGTGCCAGCTTCACCAACAGGGTTTATGGCTACACCTTC. Protein sequence: CASFTNRVYGYTF.

The chain recombines TRBV7-9 with TRBJ1-2; D gene uncertain. Germline-derived CDR1 and CDR2 are SEHNR and FQNEAQ (reference sequence). V was pared by 4 bases and J by 1 base, with 4 bases between. The CDR3 contains 12 residues. The CDR3 bases are TGTGCCAGCAGCTCCAATAACTATGGCTACACCTTC. It translates to CASSSNNYGYTF. Drawing the rest from reference TRBV7-9 and TRBJ1-2, the complete variable domain is DTGVSQNPRHKITKRGQNVTFRCDPISEHNRLYWYRQTLGQGPEFLTYFQNEAQLEKSRLLSDRFSAERPKGSFSTLEIQRTEQGDSAMYLCASSSNNYGYTFGSGTRLTVV.

Here the CDR3 reads CASSSHSGFYEQYF. The CDR3 nucleotides are TGTGCCAGTAGTAGCCATAGCGGATTCTACGAGCAGTACTTC. This sequence joins TRBV19 and TRBJ2-7, with a tentative D call TRBD2 (6 bases). This CDR3 region has 14 residues. CDR1 and CDR2 from the germline V gene are LNHDA and SQIVND (reference sequence). V was pared by 4 bases and J by 3 bases, with 13 bases between.

The chain recombines TRBV7-9 with TRBJ1-5; tentatively, D is TRBD1 (6 bases). In germline, CDR1 is SEHNR, CDR2 FQNEAQ (reference sequence). The CDR3 is 16 amino acids. Trimming took 5 bases from V and 0 from J, leaving 14 bases between them. In nucleotides, the CDR3 is TGTGCCAGCAGCGCCGACCAGGGGCTTAGCAATCAGCCCCAGCATTTT. It specifies CASSADQGLSNQPQHF.

The chain has TRBV15 and TRBJ1-6; D not resolved. CDR3 size: 15 residues. Germline values: CDR1 LNHNV, CDR2 YYDKDF (reference sequence). V was clipped by 5 bases and J by 1 base, with 9 bases between them. The DNA of the CDR3 is TGTGCCACCAGCGAAAGGAGGTCCTATAATTCACCCCTCCACTTT. Translated: CATSERRSYNSPLHF.

CDR3 nucleotides: TGTGCCAGCAGTTCACCCGGGGGACAGCGTCGTTACGAGCAGTACTTC. This encodes CASSSPGGQRRYEQYF. V is TRBV28 and J is TRBJ2-7; possibly TRBD1 for D (7 bases). Trimming shortened V by 4 bases and J by 4 bases, and 20 bases separated the two germline ends. There are 16 residues in the CDR3. Germline CDR1 is MDHEN and CDR2 is SYDVKM.

The chain uses TRBV5-8 and TRBJ2-7; 7 positions agree with TRBD1. The ends lost 0 bases at V and 0 bases at J; junction bases unmatched: 3. From germline, CDR1 is SGHTS and CDR2 YDEGEE. The CDR3 length is 15 residues. CDR3 nucleotides: TGTGCCAGCAGCTTGGCGGGACAGAGCTCCTACGAGCAGTACTTC. It translates to CASSLAGQSSYEQYF.

This chain joins TRBV9 and TRBJ2-1; 14 bases fit TRBD2. There are 20 residues in the CDR3. V was clipped by 4 bases and J by 7 bases; unmatched bases: 19. Germline CDR1 is SGDLS and CDR2 is YYNGEE. The DNA for the CDR3 is TGTGCCAGCAGCCTCTCAGGACTAGCGGGGGGCCCTTATATTTTGAATGAGCAGTTCTTC. Its protein is CASSLSGLAGGPYILNEQFF.

The table lists this clone with a few counts. The genes are TRBV6-1 and TRBJ2-1; a possible D gene is TRBD2 (5 bases). This CDR3 spans 18 amino acids. CDR1 is MNHNS, CDR2 SASEGT, per germline. Trimming removed 0 bases from V and 3 bases from J, with 18 bases in between. The CDR3: CASSEAGRYHGGYNEQFF. The CDR3 DNA sequence: TGTGCCAGCAGTGAAGCGGGAAGATACCACGGAGGCTACAATGAGCAGTTCTTC.